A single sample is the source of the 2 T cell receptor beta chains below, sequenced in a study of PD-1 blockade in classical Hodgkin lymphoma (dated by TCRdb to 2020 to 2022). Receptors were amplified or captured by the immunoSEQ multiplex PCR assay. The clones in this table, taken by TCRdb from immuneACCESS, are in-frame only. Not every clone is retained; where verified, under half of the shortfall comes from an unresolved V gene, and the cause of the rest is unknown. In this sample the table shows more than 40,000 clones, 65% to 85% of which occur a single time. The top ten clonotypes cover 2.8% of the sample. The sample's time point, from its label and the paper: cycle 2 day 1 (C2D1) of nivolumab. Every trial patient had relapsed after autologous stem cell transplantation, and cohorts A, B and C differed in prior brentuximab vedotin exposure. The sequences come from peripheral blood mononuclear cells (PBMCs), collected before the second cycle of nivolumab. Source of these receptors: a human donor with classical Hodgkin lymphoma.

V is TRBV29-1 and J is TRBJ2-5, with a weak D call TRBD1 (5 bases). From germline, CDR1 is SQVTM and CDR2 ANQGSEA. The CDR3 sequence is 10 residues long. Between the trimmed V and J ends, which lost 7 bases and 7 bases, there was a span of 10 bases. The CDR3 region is CSASQGTQYF. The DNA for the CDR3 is TGCAGCGCCTCGCAGGGGACCCAGTACTTC.

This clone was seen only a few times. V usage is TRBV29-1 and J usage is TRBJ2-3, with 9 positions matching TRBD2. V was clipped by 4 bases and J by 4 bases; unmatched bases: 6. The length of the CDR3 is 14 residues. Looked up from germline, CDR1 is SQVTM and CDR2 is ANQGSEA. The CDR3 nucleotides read TGCAGCGTTGTGGGACTAGCATCTTCAGATACGCAGTATTTT. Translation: CSVVGLASSDTQYF.